This passage covers 14 T cell receptor beta chains from one sample sequenced in a study of blood T cell repertoires in COVID-19. Sequencing was performed with immunoSEQ multiplex PCR; in TCRdb, only in-frame clones are kept and a portion is missing. Of around 100,000 clones listed, approximately 86% are singletons. Source material: peripheral blood. The receptor source for this set is a human donor in a cohort sampled during active COVID-19.

In this sample, this clone turned up once. The chain is built from TRBV19 and TRBJ1-6; D not resolved. CDR1 is LNHDA and CDR2 is SQIVND in the germline V gene (reference sequence). The CDR3 consists of 12 residues. V lost 3 bases and J 7 bases, leaving 4 bases between the germline ends. The CDR3 sequence: CASSISNSPLHF. The CDR3 region has the DNA TGTGCCAGTAGTATCTCGAATTCACCCCTCCACTTT. Combining the CDR3 with reference TRBV19 and TRBJ1-6 gives the whole variable domain DGGITQSPKYLFRKEGQNVTLSCEQNLNHDAMYWYRQDPGQGLRLIYYSQIVNDFQKGDIAEGYSVSREKKESFPLTVTSAQKNPTAFYLCASSISNSPLHFGNGTRLTVT.

About this clone: This clone may be a read error of a much larger clone one base away. This chain joins TRBV27 and TRBJ1-2; 8 nucleotides match TRBD1. The CDR3 extends over 13 amino acids. The germline V gene has CDR1 MNHEY and CDR2 SMNVEV (reference sequence). The V gene end was trimmed by 6 bases and the J gene end by 4 bases; junction bases not matched to a gene: 4. The CDR3, as DNA: TGTGCCAGCAGCCCCGGGACAGGCTATGGCTACACCTTC. Its protein product is CASSPGTGYGYTF.

J is TRBJ2-7 and V is TRBV6-1, with D perhaps TRBD1 (6 bases). V was clipped by 2 bases and J by 4 bases, with 15 bases between them. The CDR3 has 15 residues. Looked up from germline, CDR1 is MNHNS and CDR2 is SASEGT. DNA of the CDR3: TGTGCCAGCAGTGAAAACGGGGCAGGGGATTACGAGCAGTACTTC. It yields the protein CASSENGAGDYEQYF.

This clone occurred once. The V gene is TRBV5-6, the J gene TRBJ1-2; 7 bases map to TRBD1. Trimming removed 1 base from V and 5 bases from J; junction bases left unmatched: 11. In germline, CDR1 is SGHDT, CDR2 YYEEEE. The CDR3 spans 16 residues. CDR3: CASSLSGDRILYGYTF. CDR3 nucleotides: TGTGCCAGCAGCTTGTCCGGGGACAGAATTCTTTATGGCTACACCTTC. Combining the CDR3 with reference TRBV5-6 and TRBJ1-2 gives the whole variable domain DAGVTQSPTHLIKTRGQQVTLRCSPKSGHDTVSWYQQALGQGPQFIFQYYEEEERQRGNFPDRFSGHQFPNYSSELNVNALLLGDSALYLCASSLSGDRILYGYTFGSGTRLTVV.

The rearrangement joins TRBV28 to TRBJ2-7; 10 nucleotides line up with TRBD2. V was pared by 5 bases and J by 6 bases, with 13 bases of the junction left unmatched. CDR3 size: 16 residues. Germline CDR1 MDHEN, CDR2 SYDVKM. CDR3 loop: CASSPPRGLAAFEQYF. CDR3 in DNA: TGTGCCAGCAGTCCCCCCCGAGGACTAGCGGCATTCGAGCAGTACTTC.

This sequence joins TRBV6-1 and TRBJ2-2; TRBD2 agrees at 13 bases. This CDR3 is 19 amino acids long. Trimming removed 1 base from V and 7 bases from J; junction bases left unmatched: 12. Germline V CDR1 and CDR2: MNHNS, SASEGT. The CDR3 loop reads CASSEGFWTSGRRGGELFF. CDR3 in DNA: TGTGCCAGCAGTGAAGGATTCTGGACTAGCGGGAGAAGGGGCGGGGAGCTGTTTTTT.

This rearrangement joins TRBV29-1 to TRBJ1-2; D not resolved. The CDR3 consists of 11 residues. The germline gives CDR1 SQVTM, CDR2 ANQGSEA. Trimming took off 3 bases at V and 2 bases at J, with 4 bases between the two ends. For the CDR3, the DNA is TGCAGCGTTGACAGGAACTATGGCTACACCTTC. Encoded protein: CSVDRNYGYTF.

J is TRBJ1-1 and V is TRBV5-1; D might be TRBD1 (6 bases). Per the germline V gene, CDR1 is SGHRS and CDR2 is YFSETQ. Trimming took 3 bases from V and 4 from J, leaving 13 bases between them. The CDR3 is 14 residues long. CDR3 loop: CASSSRTVGTEAFF. The CDR3 DNA reads TGCGCCAGCAGCTCTCGGACAGTCGGCACTGAAGCTTTCTTT.

CDR3 nucleotide sequence: TGTGCCAGCAGCTCCACCCCCTTACTAGGATCCGGGAACGAGCAGTACTTC. Residues: CASSSTPLLGSGNEQYF. The chain links TRBV11-3 to TRBJ2-7; D possibly corresponds to TRBD2 (5 bases). V lost 4 bases and J 5 bases, leaving 24 bases between the germline ends. The CDR3 is 17 residues long. Germline values: CDR1 SGHNT, CDR2 YENEEA. Full variable domain (outside the CDR3, taken from reference TRBV11-3 and TRBJ2-7): EAGVVQSPRYKIIEKKQPVAFWCNPISGHNTLYWYLQNLGQGPELLIRYENEEAVDDSQLPKDRFSAERLKGVDSTLKIQPAELGDSAVYLCASSSTPLLGSGNEQYFGPGTRLTVT.

The rearrangement links TRBV27 to TRBJ1-2; TRBD1 matches at 9 bases. Looked up from germline, CDR1 is MNHEY and CDR2 is SMNVEV (reference sequence). The CDR3 consists of 13 residues. Trimming cost V 8 bases and J 0 bases; bases outside gene matches: 1. CDR3 in amino acids: CASRTGANYGYTF. CDR3 nucleotide sequence: TGTGCCAGCCGGACAGGGGCTAACTATGGCTACACCTTC.

The V call is TRBV6-2 or TRBV6-3, the J call TRBJ2-7; a possible D gene is TRBD2 (5 bases). The ends were cut back, 2 bases at V and 0 bases at J, with 8 bases in the middle. The CDR3 has 14 residues. Germline lookup yields CDR1 MNHEY and CDR2 SVGEGT. The CDR3 DNA follows: TGTGCCAGCAGTTACGGAGGCGTCTCCTACGAGCAGTACTTC. This translates into CASSYGGVSYEQYF.

This sequence joins TRBV5-1 and TRBJ2-7; 10 positions agree with TRBD1. Germline lookup yields CDR1 SGHRS and CDR2 YFSETQ. The CDR3 sequence is 14 residues long. V gave up 3 bases and J gave up 6 bases; unmatched junction bases: 6. The CDR3 is CASSWTGTGAEQYF. CDR3 sequence (DNA): TGCGCCAGCAGCTGGACCGGGACAGGGGCCGAGCAGTACTTC.

The CDR3 region is CASSVSGEWEKLFF. In nucleotides, the CDR3 is TGTGCCAGCAGCGTAAGCGGCGAGTGGGAAAAACTGTTTTTT. The V and J genes are TRBV9 and TRBJ1-4; D not resolved. Germline V lookup: CDR1 SGDLS, CDR2 YYNGEE. The germline V and J ends were trimmed by 1 base and 8 bases, with 12 bases remaining between them. CDR3 length: 14 amino acids.

This clone is a singleton in its sample. The chain uses TRBV18 and TRBJ2-7; possible D gene TRBD1, 5 bases. V was cut by 0 bases and J by 7 bases, with 13 bases left in between. This CDR3 spans 14 amino acids. Per the germline V gene, CDR1 is KGHSH and CDR2 is LQKENI. The CDR3 DNA reads TGTGCCAGCTCACCACCGAGCAGGGCGAGTGAGCAGTACTTC. Protein product: CASSPPSRASEQYF.